The present TCR beta chain was sequenced within a study of control samples from healthy donors and cancer patients. TCRdb's table, derived via immunoSEQ multiplex PCR, lists solely in-frame clones and lacks some. The data contain tens of thousands of clones, 93% of them seen just once; the ten biggest clones take up roughly 1.2%. This CDR3 region has 13 residues. V was clipped by 8 bases and J by 4 bases, with 14 bases between them. Germline-derived CDR1 and CDR2 are MNHEY and SMNVEV (reference sequence). The sample comprised PBMCs. The chain carries TRBV27 and TRBJ1-2; possible D gene TRBD1, 6 bases. The sequence came from a woman aged 35 to 49 with lung cancer. CDR3 residues: CASGKGGGYGYTF. The DNA of the CDR3 is TGTGCCAGCGGGAAGGGGGGGGGCTATGGCTACACCTTC.